This TCR beta chain originates from a study of T cells in Graves' hyperthyroidism and ophthalmopathy. Study-level results: The model made its ophthalmopathy prediction, and onset followed a median 6.5 months later. Most clonotypes expanded in thyroid above 0.001 were likewise present in blood.

This clonotype has ten or more counts. What it binds is not known. From RNA transcripts, TCR beta CDR3 regions were amplified. The HTBI primer set drove a first-round RT-PCR of the TCR CDR3. TCRdb fed the multiplex PCR reads into MiXCR, producing one record per CDR3 protein. Of some 350,000 distinct CDR3 sequences listed, 20% to 25% are singletons. The CDR3 has 12 amino acids. Per germline, CDR1 LGHDT and CDR2 YNNKEL (reference sequence). Trimming pared 1 base from V and 6 bases from J, leaving 4 bases between. This receptor was identified in a man aged 45-65 years with Graves' hyperthyroidism. The chain is built from TRBV3-1 and TRBJ2-1; D is unresolved. The sample taken for sequencing was blood. The CDR3 loop reads CASSQVFNEQFF. The CDR3 DNA follows: TGTGCCAGCAGCCAAGTGTTCAATGAGCAGTTCTTC.